This is a list of T cell receptor beta chains from one sample in a study of multiple sclerosis patients with progressive multifocal leukoencephalopathy. Here immunoSEQ multiplex PCR was the method, and the copy in TCRdb shows in-frame clones only, minus some. The sample carries under 35,000 clones, about 92% recorded once. Sequencing was done on a sample of PBMCs. These receptors were collected from a young man with multiple sclerosis. CDR3s include the opening cysteine and the closing phenylalanine or tryptophan. The D gene is left open where the match is weak. Rows give clone size only sometimes, using once, few, many, or a class for an expanded clone.

CDR3 protein | CDR3 DNA | clone size | J gene | V gene | D gene
CASLGDWRNTEAFF | TGTGCCAGCTTGGGGGACTGGAGGAACACTGAAGCTTTCTTT | - | TRBJ1-1 | TRBV2 | -
CASSQLLSVSSYEQYF | TGTGCCAGCAGCCAACTTCTAAGCGTTTCCTCCTACGAGCAGTACTTC | - | TRBJ2-7 | TRBV4-2 | -
CASSMEGGNTEAFF | TGTGCCAGTAGTATGGAGGGGGGGAACACTGAAGCTTTCTTT | - | TRBJ1-1 | TRBV19 | -
CASSSGRQETQYF | TGCGCCAGCAGCTCCGGGAGACAAGAGACCCAGTACTTC | - | TRBJ2-5 | TRBV5-1 | -
CASSLAGSLGETQYF | TGTGCCAGCAGCTTAGCGGGCAGCCTAGGGGAGACCCAGTACTTC | - | TRBJ2-5 | TRBV7-9 | -
CASSPTSAGGKGNTIYF | TGTGCCAGCTCACCTACGTCGGCAGGGGGAAAGGGAAACACCATATATTTT | - | TRBJ1-3 | TRBV18 | TRBD1
CASSYSTSPNYGYTF | TGTGCCAGCAGCTATAGTACCTCTCCCAACTATGGCTACACCTTC | - | TRBJ1-2 | TRBV5-4 | -
CASRGGTEAFF | TGTGCCAGCAGGGGGGGCACTGAAGCTTTCTTT | - | TRBJ1-1 | TRBV2 | -
CASSVEGFNEKLFF | TGTGCCAGCAGCGTCGAGGGTTTTAATGAAAAACTGTTTTTT | - | TRBJ1-4 | TRBV25-1 | -
CAWSRRSAGEQYF | TGTGCCTGGAGTCGTCGCTCGGCGGGCGAGCAGTACTTC | - | TRBJ2-7 | TRBV30 | -
CASSKRLAGATGELFF | TGTGCCAGTAGCAAGAGGCTAGCGGGAGCGACCGGGGAGCTGTTTTTT | few | TRBJ2-2 | TRBV19 | TRBD2
CASSSRQGSGSALFF | TGTGCCAGCAGCTCCCGACAGGGGTCGGGATCTGCGTTGTTCTTC | - | TRBJ2-1 | TRBV11-1 | TRBD1
CASSAGTGNSDTQYF | TGTGCCAGCTCAGCAGGGACAGGGAATTCAGATACGCAGTATTTT | - | TRBJ2-3 | TRBV18 | TRBD1
CASTSSSTNEKLFF | TGTGCCAGCACCTCCAGTTCAACTAATGAAAAACTGTTTTTT | - | TRBJ1-4 | TRBV6-5 | -
CASSGLARLAGGQETQYF | TGTGCCAGCAGCGGGCTGGCGAGACTAGCGGGAGGCCAAGAGACCCAGTACTTC | - | TRBJ2-5 | TRBV9 | TRBD2
CASSLQGPLETQYF | TGTGCCAGCAGCTTACAGGGGCCCTTAGAGACCCAGTACTTC | - | TRBJ2-5 | TRBV7-2 | -
CASSPYLGSGRTDTQYF | TGTGCCAGCAGCCCTTATCTGGGTAGCGGACGCACAGATACGCAGTATTTT | - | TRBJ2-3 | TRBV7-6 | -
CASSARVARGGAQYF | TGTGCCAGCAGCGCACGGGTGGCTCGCGGGGGGGCCCAGTACTTC | - | TRBJ2-5 | TRBV9 | TRBD2
CASSSGTNEGKLFF | TGTGCCAGCAGTTCGGGGACGAACGAGGGAAAACTGTTTTTT | once | TRBJ1-4 | TRBV6-5 | -
CASSLRARTETQYF | TGCGCCAGCAGCTTGAGGGCCCGCACAGAGACCCAGTACTTC | - | TRBJ2-5 | TRBV5-1 | -
CASSVGEGRYGYTF | TGTGCCAGCAGCGTAGGAGAGGGTCGCTATGGCTACACCTTC | - | TRBJ1-2 | TRBV9 | -
CASTSTGVNTEAFF | TGTGCCAGTACCTCGACAGGGGTAAACACTGAAGCTTTCTTT | - | TRBJ1-1 | TRBV19 | TRBD1
CATSRDPRSMNTEAFF | TGTGCCACCAGCAGAGATCCCAGGAGCATGAACACTGAAGCTTTCTTT | - | TRBJ1-1 | TRBV15 | -
CASGGGPRYGYTF | TGCGCCAGCGGGGGGGGGCCCCGCTATGGCTACACCTTC | - | TRBJ1-2 | TRBV5-1 | -
CASSISGRPGEQYF | TGTGCCAGTAGTATCTCGGGGCGTCCGGGGGAGCAGTACTTC | once | TRBJ2-7 | TRBV19 | -
CASSPLAGGEQYF | TGTGCCAGCAGCCCTCTAGCGGGAGGGGAGCAGTACTTC | - | TRBJ2-7 | TRBV7-2 | TRBD2
CASSASGGRYNEQFF | TGTGCCAGCAGCGCTAGCGGGGGCCGTTACAATGAGCAGTTCTTC | - | TRBJ2-1 | TRBV9 | TRBD2
CASTQNFGNGELFF | TGTGCCAGCACCCAGAACTTTGGCAACGGGGAGCTGTTTTTT | - | TRBJ2-2 | TRBV9 | -
CASSLASGSSYEQYF | TGCGCCAGCAGCTTGGCTAGCGGGAGCTCCTACGAGCAGTACTTC | - | TRBJ2-7 | TRBV5-1 | TRBD2
CASSTGLEGYGYTF | TGTGCCAGCAGCACAGGTCTCGAAGGGTATGGCTACACCTTC | - | TRBJ1-2 | TRBV7-9 | -
CASSLAGDRANTEAFF | TGTGCCAGCAGCTTAGCAGGGGACAGGGCGAACACTGAAGCTTTCTTT | - | TRBJ1-1 | TRBV7-8 | TRBD1
CAWGTFSEQYF | TGTGCCTGGGGGACATTCTCCGAGCAGTACTTC | - | TRBJ2-7 | TRBV30 | -
CASSLRAGANTDTQYF | TGTGCCAGCAGCCTCCGAGCGGGAGCTAACACAGATACGCAGTATTTT | - | TRBJ2-3 | TRBV5-4 | TRBD2
CASNQAGGPYNEQFF | TGTGCCAGCAACCAAGCGGGAGGCCCCTACAATGAGCAGTTCTTC | - | TRBJ2-1 | TRBV7-2 | TRBD2
CASSPSGNEQFF | TGTGCCAGCAGCCCCAGCGGCAATGAGCAGTTCTTC | - | TRBJ2-1 | TRBV7-9 | -
CASSLDRGGETQYF | TGTGCCAGCAGCTTAGACAGGGGAGGCGAGACCCAGTACTTC | - | TRBJ2-5 | TRBV5-4 | TRBD1
CASSFGLAGGPGTDTQYF | TGTGCCAGCAGCTTCGGACTAGCGGGAGGGCCGGGCACAGATACGCAGTATTTT | few | TRBJ2-3 | TRBV5-6 | TRBD2
CASSEVWTQYF | TGTGCCAGCAGTGAAGTTTGGACCCAGTACTTC | - | TRBJ2-5 | TRBV6-1 | -
CASSARDSYNSPLHF | TGTGCCAGCAGTGCTCGGGACAGTTATAATTCACCCCTCCACTTT | - | TRBJ1-6 | TRBV6-1 | TRBD1
CASRPIRLTYNEQFF | TGTGCCAGCAGGCCTATCAGGTTGACCTACAATGAGCAGTTCTTC | - | TRBJ2-1 | TRBV6-5 | -
CASLKGEYGYTF | TGTGCCAGCTTAAAGGGAGAGTATGGCTACACCTTC | once | TRBJ1-2 | TRBV6-6 | -
CASSFRLSNTEAFF | TGTGCCAGCAGCTTCCGACTTTCGAACACTGAAGCTTTCTTT | - | TRBJ1-1 | TRBV7-2 | -
CASSPSGSPGSEQYF | TGTGCCAGCTCACCGTCCGGGTCCCCAGGAAGCGAGCAGTACTTC | - | TRBJ2-7 | TRBV18 | -
CASSPPGGLGAFF | TGTGCCAGCAGCCCCCCAGGGGGCCTGGGAGCTTTCTTT | - | TRBJ1-1 | TRBV5-4 | TRBD1
CASKGAGGGETQYF | TGTGCCAGCAAAGGGGCAGGGGGCGGCGAGACCCAGTACTTC | - | TRBJ2-5 | TRBV2 | TRBD1
CASRPTGRPEAFF | TGTGCCAGTAGACCTACAGGGCGCCCTGAAGCTTTCTTT | once | TRBJ1-1 | TRBV19 | -
CASGLTGGSNYGYTF | TGTGCCAGCGGGCTTACAGGGGGTAGTAACTATGGCTACACCTTC | - | TRBJ1-2 | TRBV6-5 | TRBD1
CASSLDGLITDTQYF | TGTGCCAGCAGCTTAGATGGACTTATAACAGATACGCAGTATTTT | - | TRBJ2-3 | TRBV11-2 | -
CASSGSTVGEYNEQFF | TGCGCCAGCAGCGGGTCGACAGTCGGGGAATACAATGAGCAGTTCTTC | - | TRBJ2-1 | TRBV5-1 | -
CASSYSDRPNYGYTF | TGTGCCAGCAGTTACTCGGACAGACCCAACTATGGCTACACCTTC | - | TRBJ1-2 | TRBV6-5 | -
CASSFEGLNQPQHF | TGTGCCAGCAGCTTCGAGGGCCTCAATCAGCCCCAGCATTTT | - | TRBJ1-5 | TRBV7-9 | -
CASRGPPRAFF | TGTGCCAGTAGGGGACCTCCCCGGGCTTTCTTT | - | TRBJ1-1 | TRBV19 | -
CASSIGQPNTEAFF | TGTGCCAGTAGTATAGGACAGCCGAACACTGAAGCTTTCTTT | few | TRBJ1-1 | TRBV19 | -
CASSQGGIPSYEQYF | TGTGCCAGCAGCCAAGGAGGAATCCCTTCCTACGAGCAGTACTTC | - | TRBJ2-7 | TRBV4-2 | -
CASNSYAGGGIGELFF | TGTGCCAGCAACTCCTATGCTGGGGGAGGAATCGGGGAGCTGTTTTTT | - | TRBJ2-2 | TRBV14 | -
CASSPGTGDSNIQYF | TGCGCCAGCAGCCCCGGGACAGGGGATTCAAACATTCAGTACTTC | once | TRBJ2-4 | TRBV4-3 | TRBD1